Shown below are 3 T cell receptor beta chains from a single sample sequenced in a study of blood T cell repertoires in COVID-19 (dated by TCRdb to between 2020 and 2021). The library was built by means of the immunoSEQ multiplex PCR assay. In TCRdb, the immuneACCESS table is reduced to in-frame sequences with V and J assigned. These tables do not hold every clone; where another copy was compared, an unresolved V gene accounts for under half, and the others remain unexplained. A total of 250,000 or so clones appear in this sample, about 87% of them only once. The ten largest clones represent 1.5% to 2% of the sample. The sample consisted of PBMCs or T cells enriched from blood (not recorded which). The receptors were gathered from a woman aged 50 to 60 who had recovered from COVID-19.

This chain uses TRBV25-1 with TRBJ2-2; no reliable D call. V was clipped by 0 bases and J by 0 bases, with 11 bases between them. CDR1 MGHDK and CDR2 SYGVNS come from the germline V gene. This CDR3 comprises 17 residues. This chain's CDR3 is CASSEYLAGSNTGELFF. CDR3 nucleotide sequence: TGTGCCAGCAGTGAATACCTTGCAGGCTCGAACACCGGGGAGCTGTTTTTT.

This chain connects TRBV12-5 to TRBJ2-1; 7 bases are a match to TRBD2. The CDR3 sequence is 13 residues long. V lost 7 bases, J lost 1 base, and 1 base stayed unmatched. CDR1 LGHNT and CDR2 FRNRAP come from the germline V gene. The chain's CDR3 is CASERESYNEQFF. The CDR3 nucleotides are TGTGCTAGTGAGCGGGAATCCTACAATGAGCAGTTCTTC. The variable domain in full, completed from reference TRBV12-5 and TRBJ2-1, reads DARVTQTPRHKVTEMGQEVTMRCQPILGHNTVFWYRQTMMQGLELLAYFRNRAPLDDSGMPKDRFSAEMPDATLATLKIQPSEPRDSAVYFCASERESYNEQFFGPGTRLTVL.

The chain recombines TRBV6-1 with TRBJ1-2; possibly TRBD1 for D (5 bases). Germline loops: CDR1 MNHNS, CDR2 SASEGT. The V and J ends lost 0 bases and 5 bases respectively, with 13 bases between them. This CDR3 spans 15 amino acids. The CDR3 DNA is TGTGCCAGCAGTGAAGCGCAGGGTCTAGGATATGGCTACACCTTC. Protein: CASSEAQGLGYGYTF.